These T cell receptor beta chains were read from a single sample in a study of blood T cell repertoires in COVID-19. Method: immunoSEQ multiplex PCR; TCRdb's copy keeps in-frame clones and lacks some. The data show 220,000 or so clones, 84% seen once. What was sequenced was PBMCs or T cells enriched from blood (not recorded which). These receptors were obtained from a middle-aged woman who had recovered from COVID-19. CDR3s include the opening cysteine and the closing phenylalanine or tryptophan. Fields, in order: J gene, D gene, clone size, V gene, CDR3 protein, CDR3 DNA. D genes are given only for firm matches. Only part of the rows carry a size: once, few, many, or a class if the clone is expanded.

j_gene: TRBJ1-2; d_gene: .; abundance: .; v_gene: TRBV6-2/TRBV6-3; CDR3aa: CASSYGAVNYGYTF; CDR3nt: TGTGCCAGCAGTTACGGGGCAGTGAACTATGGCTACACCTTC
j_gene: TRBJ1-2; d_gene: TRBD1; abundance: .; v_gene: TRBV10-3; CDR3aa: CAIRPGQGASNYGYTF; CDR3nt: TGTGCCATCAGGCCCGGACAGGGGGCTTCCAACTATGGCTACACCTTC
j_gene: TRBJ2-1; d_gene: .; abundance: once; v_gene: TRBV13; CDR3aa: CASSLGLSEQFF; CDR3nt: TGTGCCAGCAGCTTAGGCCTGAGTGAGCAGTTCTTC
j_gene: TRBJ1-1; d_gene: TRBD1; abundance: .; v_gene: TRBV7-2; CDR3aa: CASSSAGTEMNTEAFF; CDR3nt: TGTGCCAGCAGCTCCGCCGGGACAGAAATGAACACTGAAGCTTTCTTT
j_gene: TRBJ1-2; d_gene: TRBD1; abundance: few; v_gene: TRBV19; CDR3aa: CASNPGQGFIGYTF; CDR3nt: TGTGCCAGTAATCCGGGACAGGGTTTTATTGGCTACACCTTC
j_gene: TRBJ1-2; d_gene: TRBD1; abundance: .; v_gene: TRBV12-3/TRBV12-4; CDR3aa: CASRGQGYGYTF; CDR3nt: TGTGCCAGCAGAGGACAGGGCTATGGCTACACCTTC
j_gene: TRBJ1-1; d_gene: .; abundance: .; v_gene: TRBV9; CDR3aa: CASSVISGFTEAFF; CDR3nt: TGTGCCAGCAGCGTAATTAGCGGTTTCACTGAAGCTTTCTTT
j_gene: TRBJ2-5; d_gene: .; abundance: .; v_gene: TRBV3-1/TRBV3-2; CDR3aa: CASSQSPTQETQYF; CDR3nt: TGTGCCAGCAGCCAATCTCCTACCCAAGAGACCCAGTACTTC
j_gene: TRBJ1-5; d_gene: TRBD1; abundance: .; v_gene: TRBV25-1; CDR3aa: CASSDTGGLSHF; CDR3nt: TGTGCCAGCAGTGATACAGGGGGACTAAGCCATTTT
j_gene: TRBJ1-6; d_gene: TRBD1; abundance: .; v_gene: TRBV19; CDR3aa: CASSSPTAGGNSPLHF; CDR3nt: TGTGCCAGTAGTTCCCCCACGGCAGGGGGAAATTCACCCCTCCACTTT
j_gene: TRBJ1-1; d_gene: .; abundance: .; v_gene: TRBV19; CDR3aa: CASTHSDRRTEAFF; CDR3nt: TGTGCCAGTACGCACAGCGACAGAAGGACTGAAGCTTTCTTT
j_gene: TRBJ1-1; d_gene: TRBD1; abundance: .; v_gene: TRBV5-1; CDR3aa: CASSGGQANTEAFF; CDR3nt: TGCGCCAGCAGCGGCGGACAGGCGAACACTGAAGCTTTCTTT
j_gene: TRBJ1-1; d_gene: .; abundance: .; v_gene: TRBV12-3/TRBV12-4; CDR3aa: CASRRTENTEAFF; CDR3nt: TGTGCCAGCAGACGGACAGAAAACACTGAAGCTTTCTTT
j_gene: TRBJ1-6; d_gene: TRBD1; abundance: .; v_gene: TRBV12-3/TRBV12-4; CDR3aa: CASSGQGGSPLHF; CDR3nt: TGTGCCAGCAGTGGACAGGGAGGTTCACCCCTCCACTTT
j_gene: TRBJ2-3; d_gene: TRBD2; abundance: .; v_gene: TRBV5-6; CDR3aa: CASSLPGTSGTLFDTQYF; CDR3nt: TGTGCCAGCAGCTTACCCGGGACTAGCGGCACCTTGTTTGATACGCAGTATTTT
j_gene: TRBJ2-3; d_gene: TRBD2; abundance: .; v_gene: TRBV9; CDR3aa: CASSVASGRTDTQYF; CDR3nt: TGTGCCAGCAGCGTAGCCAGCGGGAGAACAGATACGCAGTATTTT
j_gene: TRBJ1-1; d_gene: TRBD1; abundance: .; v_gene: TRBV3-1/TRBV3-2; CDR3aa: CASSRGLSGGRWGTEAFF; CDR3nt: TGTGCCAGCAGCCGGGGTCTGTCAGGGGGCCGATGGGGAACTGAAGCTTTCTTT
j_gene: TRBJ2-1; d_gene: .; abundance: once; v_gene: TRBV11-2; CDR3aa: CASTPGTTSYNEQFF; CDR3nt: TGTGCCAGCACTCCCGGGACAACCTCCTACAATGAGCAGTTCTTC
j_gene: TRBJ2-7; d_gene: .; abundance: .; v_gene: TRBV30; CDR3aa: CAWSPSRVAGGYEQYF; CDR3nt: TGTGCCTGGAGTCCTTCAAGGGTGGCGGGCGGCTACGAGCAGTACTTC
j_gene: TRBJ2-1; d_gene: .; abundance: .; v_gene: TRBV15; CDR3aa: CATSRPYNEQFF; CDR3nt: TGTGCCACCAGCAGACCATACAATGAGCAGTTCTTC
j_gene: TRBJ1-5; d_gene: TRBD1; abundance: few; v_gene: TRBV12-5; CDR3aa: CASVADRGDQPQHF; CDR3nt: TGTGCTAGTGTGGCTGACAGGGGCGATCAGCCCCAGCATTTT
j_gene: TRBJ1-6; d_gene: TRBD1; abundance: .; v_gene: TRBV6-5; CDR3aa: CASSKGTGASPLHF; CDR3nt: TGTGCCAGCAGCAAAGGGACAGGGGCTTCACCCCTCCACTTT